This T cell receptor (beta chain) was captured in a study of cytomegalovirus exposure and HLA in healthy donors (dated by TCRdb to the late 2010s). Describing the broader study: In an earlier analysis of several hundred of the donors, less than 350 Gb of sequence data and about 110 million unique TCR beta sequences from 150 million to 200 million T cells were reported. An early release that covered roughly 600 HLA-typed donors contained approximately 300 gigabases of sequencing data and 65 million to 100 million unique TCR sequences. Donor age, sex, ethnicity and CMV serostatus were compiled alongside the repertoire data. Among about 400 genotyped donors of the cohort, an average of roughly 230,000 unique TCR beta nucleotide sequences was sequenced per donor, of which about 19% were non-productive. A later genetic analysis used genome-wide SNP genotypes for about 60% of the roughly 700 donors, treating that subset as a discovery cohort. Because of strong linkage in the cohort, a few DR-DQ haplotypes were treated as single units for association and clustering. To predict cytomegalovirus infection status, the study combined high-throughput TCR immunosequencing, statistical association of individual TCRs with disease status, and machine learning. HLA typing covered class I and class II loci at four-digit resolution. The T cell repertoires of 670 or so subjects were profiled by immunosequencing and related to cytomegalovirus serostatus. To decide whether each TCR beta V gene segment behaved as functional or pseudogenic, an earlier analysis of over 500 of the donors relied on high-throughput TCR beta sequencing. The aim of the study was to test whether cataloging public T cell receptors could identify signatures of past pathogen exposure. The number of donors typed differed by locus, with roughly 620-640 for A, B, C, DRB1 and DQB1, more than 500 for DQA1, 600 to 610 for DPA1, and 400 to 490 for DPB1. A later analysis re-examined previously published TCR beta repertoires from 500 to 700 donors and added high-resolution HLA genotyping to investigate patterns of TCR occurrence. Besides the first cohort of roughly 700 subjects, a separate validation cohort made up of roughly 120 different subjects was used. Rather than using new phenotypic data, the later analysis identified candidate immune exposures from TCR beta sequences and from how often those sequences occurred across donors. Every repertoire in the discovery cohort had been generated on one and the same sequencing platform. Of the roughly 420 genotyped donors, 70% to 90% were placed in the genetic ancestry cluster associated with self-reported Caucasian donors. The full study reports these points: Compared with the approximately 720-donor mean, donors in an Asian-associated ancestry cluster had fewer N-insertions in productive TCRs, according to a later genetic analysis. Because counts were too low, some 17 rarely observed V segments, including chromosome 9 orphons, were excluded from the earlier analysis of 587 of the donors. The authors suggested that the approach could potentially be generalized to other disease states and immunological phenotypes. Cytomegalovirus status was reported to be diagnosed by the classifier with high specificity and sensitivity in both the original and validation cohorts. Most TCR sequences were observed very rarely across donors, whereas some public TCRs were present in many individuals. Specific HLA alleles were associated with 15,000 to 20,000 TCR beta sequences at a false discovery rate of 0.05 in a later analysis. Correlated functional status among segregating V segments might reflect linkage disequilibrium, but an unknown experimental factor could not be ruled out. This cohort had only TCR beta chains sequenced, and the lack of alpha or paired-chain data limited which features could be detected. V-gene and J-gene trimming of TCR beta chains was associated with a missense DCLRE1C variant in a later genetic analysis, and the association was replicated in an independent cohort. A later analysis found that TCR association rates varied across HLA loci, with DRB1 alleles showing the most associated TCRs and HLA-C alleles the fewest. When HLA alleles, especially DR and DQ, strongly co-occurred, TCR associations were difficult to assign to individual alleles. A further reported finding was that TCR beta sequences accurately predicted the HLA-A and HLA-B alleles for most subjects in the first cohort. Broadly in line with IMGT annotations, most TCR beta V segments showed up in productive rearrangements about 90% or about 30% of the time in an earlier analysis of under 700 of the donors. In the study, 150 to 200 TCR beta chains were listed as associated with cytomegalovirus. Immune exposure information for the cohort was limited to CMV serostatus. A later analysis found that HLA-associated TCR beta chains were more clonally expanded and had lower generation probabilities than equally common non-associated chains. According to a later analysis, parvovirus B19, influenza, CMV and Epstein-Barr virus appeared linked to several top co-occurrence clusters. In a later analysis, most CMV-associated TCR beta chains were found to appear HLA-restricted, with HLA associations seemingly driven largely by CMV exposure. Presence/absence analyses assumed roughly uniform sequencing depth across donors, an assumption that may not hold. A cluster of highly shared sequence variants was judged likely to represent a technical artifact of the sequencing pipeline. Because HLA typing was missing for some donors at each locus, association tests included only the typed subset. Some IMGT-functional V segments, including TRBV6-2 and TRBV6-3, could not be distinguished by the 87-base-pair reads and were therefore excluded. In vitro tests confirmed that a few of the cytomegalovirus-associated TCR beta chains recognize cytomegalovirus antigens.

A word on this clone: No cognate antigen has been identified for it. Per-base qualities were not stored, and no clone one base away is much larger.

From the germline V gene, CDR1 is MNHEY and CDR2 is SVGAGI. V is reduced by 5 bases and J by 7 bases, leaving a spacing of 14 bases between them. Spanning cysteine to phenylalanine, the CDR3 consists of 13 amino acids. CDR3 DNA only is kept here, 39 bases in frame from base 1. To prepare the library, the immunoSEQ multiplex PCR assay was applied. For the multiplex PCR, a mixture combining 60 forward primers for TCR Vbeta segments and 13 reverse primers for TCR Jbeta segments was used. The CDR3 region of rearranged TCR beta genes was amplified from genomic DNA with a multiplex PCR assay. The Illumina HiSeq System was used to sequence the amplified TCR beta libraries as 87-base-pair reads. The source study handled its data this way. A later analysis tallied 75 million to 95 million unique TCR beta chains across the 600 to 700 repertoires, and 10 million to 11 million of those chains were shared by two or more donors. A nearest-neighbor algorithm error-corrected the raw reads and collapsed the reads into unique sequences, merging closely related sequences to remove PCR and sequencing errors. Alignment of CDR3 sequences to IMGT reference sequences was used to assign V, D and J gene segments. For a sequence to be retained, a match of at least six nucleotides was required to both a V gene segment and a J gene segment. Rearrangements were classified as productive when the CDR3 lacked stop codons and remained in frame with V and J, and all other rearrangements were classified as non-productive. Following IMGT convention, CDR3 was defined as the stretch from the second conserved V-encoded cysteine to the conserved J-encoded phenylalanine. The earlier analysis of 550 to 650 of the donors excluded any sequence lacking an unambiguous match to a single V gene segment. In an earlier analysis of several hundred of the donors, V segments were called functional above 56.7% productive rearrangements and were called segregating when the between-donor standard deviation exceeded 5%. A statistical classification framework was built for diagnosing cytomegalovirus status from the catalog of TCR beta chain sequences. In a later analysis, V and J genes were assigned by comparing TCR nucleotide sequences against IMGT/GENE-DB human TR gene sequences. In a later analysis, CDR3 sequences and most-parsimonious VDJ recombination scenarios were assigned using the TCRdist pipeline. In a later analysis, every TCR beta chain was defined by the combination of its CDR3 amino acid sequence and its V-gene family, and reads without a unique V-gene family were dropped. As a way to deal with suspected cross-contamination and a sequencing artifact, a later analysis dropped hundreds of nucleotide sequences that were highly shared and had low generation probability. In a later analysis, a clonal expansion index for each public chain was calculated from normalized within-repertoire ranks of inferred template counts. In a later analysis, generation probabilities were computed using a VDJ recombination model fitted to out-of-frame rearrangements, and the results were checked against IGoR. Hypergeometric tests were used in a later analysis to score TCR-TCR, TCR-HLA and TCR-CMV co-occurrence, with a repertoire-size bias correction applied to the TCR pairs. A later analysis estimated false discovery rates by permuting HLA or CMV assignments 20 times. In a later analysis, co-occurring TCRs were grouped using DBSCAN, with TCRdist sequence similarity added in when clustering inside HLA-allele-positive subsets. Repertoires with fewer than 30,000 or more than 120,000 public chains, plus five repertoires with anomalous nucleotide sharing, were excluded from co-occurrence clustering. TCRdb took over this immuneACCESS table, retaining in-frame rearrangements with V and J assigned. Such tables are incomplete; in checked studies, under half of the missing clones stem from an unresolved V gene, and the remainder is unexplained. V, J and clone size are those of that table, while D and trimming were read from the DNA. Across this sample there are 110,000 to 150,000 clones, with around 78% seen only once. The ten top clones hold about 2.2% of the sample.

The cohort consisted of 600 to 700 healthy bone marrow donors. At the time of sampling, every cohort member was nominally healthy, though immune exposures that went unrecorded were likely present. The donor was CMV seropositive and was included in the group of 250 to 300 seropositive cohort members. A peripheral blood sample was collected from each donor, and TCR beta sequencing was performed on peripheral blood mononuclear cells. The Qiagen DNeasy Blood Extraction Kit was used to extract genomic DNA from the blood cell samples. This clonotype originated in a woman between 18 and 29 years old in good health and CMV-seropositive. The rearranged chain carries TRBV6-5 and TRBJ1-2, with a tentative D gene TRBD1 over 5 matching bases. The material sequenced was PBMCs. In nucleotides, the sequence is TGTGCCAGCAGTGGAACGGGGGTTTCTGGCTACACCTTC. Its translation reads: CASSGTGVSGYTF.